This TCR beta chain was sequenced in a study of T cell responses to AZD1222 COVID-19 vaccine. Whole-study results and caveats: Donors, mostly white British, included more females; clonal diversity was possibly underestimated.

The table came from immunoSEQ multiplex PCR; TCRdb's copy has only in-frame clones and leaves some out. The sample has almost 80,000 clones, approximately 90% seen once; the top ten hold roughly 24%. V lost 4 bases to trimming and J lost 4 bases; unmatched junction nucleotides: 15. The CDR3 runs to 19 residues. The germline V gene has CDR1 SGHNT and CDR2 YYREEE (reference sequence). On this clone itself: Antigen unknown.

The specimen was peripheral blood, collected on day 0 of AZD1222 vaccination. The receptor comes from an adult in good health. The rearrangement uses TRBV5-4 and TRBJ2-2; 11 bases are a match to TRBD2. As DNA, the CDR3 is TGTGCCAGCAGCCAACTAGCGGGGGACTCAACCTCGGTCACCGGGGAGCTGTTTTTT. Amino acids: CASSQLAGDSTSVTGELFF.